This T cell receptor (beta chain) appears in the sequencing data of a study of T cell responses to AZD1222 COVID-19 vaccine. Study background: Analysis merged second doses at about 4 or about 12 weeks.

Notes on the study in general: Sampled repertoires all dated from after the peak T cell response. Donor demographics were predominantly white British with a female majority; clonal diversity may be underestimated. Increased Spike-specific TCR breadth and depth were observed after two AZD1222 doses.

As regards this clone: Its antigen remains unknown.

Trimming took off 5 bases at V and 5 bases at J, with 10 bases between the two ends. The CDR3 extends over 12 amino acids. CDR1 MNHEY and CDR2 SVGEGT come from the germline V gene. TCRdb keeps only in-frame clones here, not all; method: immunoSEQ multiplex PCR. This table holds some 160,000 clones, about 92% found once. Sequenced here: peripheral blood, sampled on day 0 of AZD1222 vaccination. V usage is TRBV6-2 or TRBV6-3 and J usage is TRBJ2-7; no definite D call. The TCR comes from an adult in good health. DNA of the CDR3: TGTGCCAGCAGTAAACGGATAGACGAGCAGTACTTC. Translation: CASSKRIDEQYF.